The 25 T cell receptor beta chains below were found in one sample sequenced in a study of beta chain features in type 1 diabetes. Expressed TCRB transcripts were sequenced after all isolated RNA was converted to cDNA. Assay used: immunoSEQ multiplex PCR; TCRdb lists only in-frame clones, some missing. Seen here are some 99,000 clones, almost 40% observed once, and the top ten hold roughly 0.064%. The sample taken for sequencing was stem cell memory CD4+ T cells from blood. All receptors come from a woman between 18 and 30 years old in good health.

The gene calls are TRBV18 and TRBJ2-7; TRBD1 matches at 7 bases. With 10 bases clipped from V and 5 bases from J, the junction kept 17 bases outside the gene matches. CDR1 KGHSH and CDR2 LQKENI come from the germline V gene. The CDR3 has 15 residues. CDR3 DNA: TGTGCCACCCTAGGGCCCCGACAGGGATTCCACGAGCAGTACTTC. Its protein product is CATLGPRQGFHEQYF.

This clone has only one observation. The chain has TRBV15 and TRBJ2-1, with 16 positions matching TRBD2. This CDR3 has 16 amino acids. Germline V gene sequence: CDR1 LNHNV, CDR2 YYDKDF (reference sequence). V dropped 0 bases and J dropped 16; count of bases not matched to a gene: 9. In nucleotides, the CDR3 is TGTGCCACCAGCAGAGATTCGGGGACTAGCGGGAGGGCCCGATTCTTC. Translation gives CATSRDSGTSGRARFF.

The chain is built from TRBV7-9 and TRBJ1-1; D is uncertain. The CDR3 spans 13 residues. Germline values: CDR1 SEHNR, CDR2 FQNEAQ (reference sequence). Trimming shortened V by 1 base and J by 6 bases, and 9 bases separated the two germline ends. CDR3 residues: CASSLVWGAEAFF. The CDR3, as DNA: TGTGCCAGCAGCTTAGTTTGGGGAGCTGAAGCTTTCTTT. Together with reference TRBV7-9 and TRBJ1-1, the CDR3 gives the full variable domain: DTGVSQNPRHKITKRGQNVTFRCDPISEHNRLYWYRQTLGQGPEFLTYFQNEAQLEKSRLLSDRFSAERPKGSFSTLEIQRTEQGDSAMYLCASSLVWGAEAFFGQGTRLTVV.

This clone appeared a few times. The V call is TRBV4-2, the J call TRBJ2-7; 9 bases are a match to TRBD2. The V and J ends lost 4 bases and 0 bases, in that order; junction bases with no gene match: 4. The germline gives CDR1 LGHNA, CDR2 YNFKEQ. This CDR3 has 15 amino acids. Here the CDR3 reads CASSLPSGDSYEQYF. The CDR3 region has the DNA TGTGCCAGCAGCCTCCCTAGCGGGGACTCCTACGAGCAGTACTTC.

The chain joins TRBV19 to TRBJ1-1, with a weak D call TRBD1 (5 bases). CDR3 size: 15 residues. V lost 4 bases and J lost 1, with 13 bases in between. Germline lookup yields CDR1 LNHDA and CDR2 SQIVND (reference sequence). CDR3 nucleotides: TGTGCCAGTAGTAAACAGGTCCGTTCGAACACTGAAGCTTTCTTT. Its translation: CASSKQVRSNTEAFF. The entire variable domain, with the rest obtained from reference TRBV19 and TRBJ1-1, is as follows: DGGITQSPKYLFRKEGQNVTLSCEQNLNHDAMYWYRQDPGQGLRLIYYSQIVNDFQKGDIAEGYSVSREKKESFPLTVTSAQKNPTAFYLCASSKQVRSNTEAFFGQGTRLTVV.

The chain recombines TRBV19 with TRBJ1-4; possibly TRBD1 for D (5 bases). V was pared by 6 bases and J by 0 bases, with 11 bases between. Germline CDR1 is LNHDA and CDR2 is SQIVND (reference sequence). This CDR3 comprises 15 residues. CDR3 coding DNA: TGTGCCAGTAGCCCCCGGACACCAACTAATGAAAAACTGTTTTTT. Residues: CASSPRTPTNEKLFF.

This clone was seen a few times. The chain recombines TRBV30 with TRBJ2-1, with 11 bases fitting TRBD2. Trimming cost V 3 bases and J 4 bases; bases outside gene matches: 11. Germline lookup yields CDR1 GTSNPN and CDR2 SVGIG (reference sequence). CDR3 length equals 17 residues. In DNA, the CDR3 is TGTGCCTGGAGGGGCCTTCCTAGCGGGAGGTCTTACAATGAGCAGTTCTTC. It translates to CAWRGLPSGRSYNEQFF.

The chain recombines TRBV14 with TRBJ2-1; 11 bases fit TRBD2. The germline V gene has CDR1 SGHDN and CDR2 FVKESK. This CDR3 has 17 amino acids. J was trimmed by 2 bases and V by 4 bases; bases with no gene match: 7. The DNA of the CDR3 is TGTGCCAGCAGCCTCTTACTAGCGGGAGCAACCTACAATGAGCAGTTCTTC. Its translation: CASSLLLAGATYNEQFF.

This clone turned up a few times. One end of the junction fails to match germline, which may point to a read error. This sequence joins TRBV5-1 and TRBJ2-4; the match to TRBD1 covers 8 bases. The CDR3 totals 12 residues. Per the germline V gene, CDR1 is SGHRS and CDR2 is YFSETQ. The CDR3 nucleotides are TGCGCCAGCAGCGCACCGGGACAGGCCTTCCACTTC. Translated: CASSAPGQAFHF.

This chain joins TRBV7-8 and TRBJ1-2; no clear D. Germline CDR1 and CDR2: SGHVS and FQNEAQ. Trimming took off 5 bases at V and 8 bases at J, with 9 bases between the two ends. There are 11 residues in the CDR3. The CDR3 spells CASSRSPGYTF. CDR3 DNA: TGTGCCAGCAGCCGAAGCCCCGGCTACACCTTC.

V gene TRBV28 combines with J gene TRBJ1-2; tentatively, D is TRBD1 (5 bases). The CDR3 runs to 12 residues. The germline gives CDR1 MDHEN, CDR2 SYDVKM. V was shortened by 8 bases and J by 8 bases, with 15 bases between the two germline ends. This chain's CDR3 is CASRGTRRGYTF. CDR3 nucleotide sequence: TGTGCCAGCCGCGGGACGCGGCGGGGCTACACCTTC.

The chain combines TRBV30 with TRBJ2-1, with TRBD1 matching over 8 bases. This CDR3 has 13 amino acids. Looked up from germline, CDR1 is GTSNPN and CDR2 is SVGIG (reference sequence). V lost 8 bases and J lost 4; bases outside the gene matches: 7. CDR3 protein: CARGQGPYNEQFF. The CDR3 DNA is TGTGCCCGAGGACAGGGACCGTACAATGAGCAGTTCTTC.

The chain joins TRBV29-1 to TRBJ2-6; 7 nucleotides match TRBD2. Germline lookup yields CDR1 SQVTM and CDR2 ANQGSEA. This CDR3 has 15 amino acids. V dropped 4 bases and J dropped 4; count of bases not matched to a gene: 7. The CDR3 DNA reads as TGCAGCGTTGGAGTCCCACTAGCGGGGGCCAACGTCCTGACTTTC. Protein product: CSVGVPLAGANVLTF.

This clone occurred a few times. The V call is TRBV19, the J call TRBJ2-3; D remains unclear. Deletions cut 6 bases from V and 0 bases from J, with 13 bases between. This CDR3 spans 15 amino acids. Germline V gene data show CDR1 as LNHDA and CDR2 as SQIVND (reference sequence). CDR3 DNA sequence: TGTGCCAGTAGGATACAGATCTCTAGCACAGATACGCAGTATTTT. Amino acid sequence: CASRIQISSTDTQYF.

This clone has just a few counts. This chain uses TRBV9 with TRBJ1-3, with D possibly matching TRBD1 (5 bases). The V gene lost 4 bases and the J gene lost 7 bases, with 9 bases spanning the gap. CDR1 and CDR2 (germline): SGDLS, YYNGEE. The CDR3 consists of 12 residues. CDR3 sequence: CASSPNRNTIYF. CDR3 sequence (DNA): TGTGCCAGCAGCCCCAACAGGAACACCATATATTTT.

The CDR3 spells CASSIVGRGRYNEQFF. CDR3 nucleotides: TGTGCCAGTAGTATAGTTGGTAGGGGTAGGTACAATGAGCAGTTCTTC. The gene calls are TRBV19 and TRBJ2-1; D is perhaps TRBD1 (5 bases). The ends were cut back, 1 base at V and 4 bases at J, with 14 bases in the middle. The germline V gene encodes CDR1 LNHDA and CDR2 SQIVND (reference sequence). CDR3 length equals 16 residues.

Written as DNA, the CDR3 is TGTGCCTGGAGCCCGGGAGGCAATCAGCCCCAGCATTTT. Translation: CAWSPGGNQPQHF. The rearrangement uses TRBV30 and TRBJ1-5; no firm D call. The germline V gene encodes CDR1 GTSNPN and CDR2 SVGIG (reference sequence). The ends were cut back, 3 bases at V and 2 bases at J, with 8 bases in the middle. The CDR3 consists of 13 residues.

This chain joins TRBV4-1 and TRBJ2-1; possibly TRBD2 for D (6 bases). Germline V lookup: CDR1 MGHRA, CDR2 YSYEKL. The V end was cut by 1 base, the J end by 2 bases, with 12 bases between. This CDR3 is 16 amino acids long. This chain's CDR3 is CASSQVAVGTYNEQFF. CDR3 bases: TGCGCCAGCAGCCAAGTAGCGGTGGGTACCTACAATGAGCAGTTCTTC.

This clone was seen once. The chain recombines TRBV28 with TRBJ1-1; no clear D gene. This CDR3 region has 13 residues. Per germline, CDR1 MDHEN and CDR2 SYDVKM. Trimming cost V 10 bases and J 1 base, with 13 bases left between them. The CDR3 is CATRSGWNTEAFF. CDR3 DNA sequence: TGTGCCACTCGATCCGGGTGGAACACTGAAGCTTTCTTT.

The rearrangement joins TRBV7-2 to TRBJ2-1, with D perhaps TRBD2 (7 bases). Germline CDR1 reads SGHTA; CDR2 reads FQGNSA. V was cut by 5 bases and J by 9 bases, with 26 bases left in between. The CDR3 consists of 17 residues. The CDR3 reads CASSLLLGGGSKGEQFF. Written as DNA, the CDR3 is TGTGCCAGCAGCCTCCTTCTCGGGGGCGGGAGCAAGGGTGAGCAGTTCTTC.

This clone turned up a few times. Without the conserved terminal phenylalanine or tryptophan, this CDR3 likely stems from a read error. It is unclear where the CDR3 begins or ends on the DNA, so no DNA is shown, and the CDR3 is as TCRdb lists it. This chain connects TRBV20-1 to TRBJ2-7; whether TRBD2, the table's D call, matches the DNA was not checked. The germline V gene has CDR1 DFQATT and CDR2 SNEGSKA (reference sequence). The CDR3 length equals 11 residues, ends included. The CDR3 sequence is CSARDSGTPRL.

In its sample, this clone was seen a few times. CDR3 nucleotide sequence: TGTGCCAGCAGTCAGAGGGCAGGTCGGTACAATGAGCAGTTCTTC. Residues: CASSQRAGRYNEQFF. The chain employs TRBV6-5 and TRBJ2-1; D might be TRBD2 (5 bases). The V end was cut by 5 bases, the J end by 4 bases, with 15 bases between. Germline V gene lookup returns CDR1 MNHEY and CDR2 SVGAGI. The CDR3 contains 15 residues.

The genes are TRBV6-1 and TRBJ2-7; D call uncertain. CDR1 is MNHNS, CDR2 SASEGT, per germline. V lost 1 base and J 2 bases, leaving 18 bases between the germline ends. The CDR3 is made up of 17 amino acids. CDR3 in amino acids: CASSEGFGWQDTYEQYF. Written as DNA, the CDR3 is TGTGCCAGCAGTGAAGGCTTTGGATGGCAGGATACCTACGAGCAGTACTTC.

The CDR3: CASSGATAPTDEQFF. CDR3 DNA sequence: TGTGCCAGCAGTGGGGCGACGGCACCTACGGATGAGCAGTTCTTC. V gene TRBV2 combines with J gene TRBJ2-1, with no clear D. V was pared by 4 bases and J by 8 bases, with 18 bases between. The germline CDR1 and CDR2 sequences are SNHLY and FYNNEI. CDR3 size: 15 residues. Filled out from reference TRBV2 and TRBJ2-1, the complete variable domain reads EPEVTQTPSHQVTQMGQEVILRCVPISNHLYFYWYRQILGQKVEFLVSFYNNEISEKSEIFDDQFSVERPDGSNFTLKIRSTKLEDSAMYFCASSGATAPTDEQFFGPGTRLTVL.

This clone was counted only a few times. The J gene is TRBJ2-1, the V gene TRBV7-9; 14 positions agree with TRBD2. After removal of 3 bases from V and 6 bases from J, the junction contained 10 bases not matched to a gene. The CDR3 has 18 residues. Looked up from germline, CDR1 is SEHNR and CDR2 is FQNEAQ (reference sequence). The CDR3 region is CASSFQTSGRARINEQFF. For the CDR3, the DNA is TGTGCCAGCAGCTTCCAGACTAGCGGGAGGGCCCGGATCAATGAGCAGTTCTTC.